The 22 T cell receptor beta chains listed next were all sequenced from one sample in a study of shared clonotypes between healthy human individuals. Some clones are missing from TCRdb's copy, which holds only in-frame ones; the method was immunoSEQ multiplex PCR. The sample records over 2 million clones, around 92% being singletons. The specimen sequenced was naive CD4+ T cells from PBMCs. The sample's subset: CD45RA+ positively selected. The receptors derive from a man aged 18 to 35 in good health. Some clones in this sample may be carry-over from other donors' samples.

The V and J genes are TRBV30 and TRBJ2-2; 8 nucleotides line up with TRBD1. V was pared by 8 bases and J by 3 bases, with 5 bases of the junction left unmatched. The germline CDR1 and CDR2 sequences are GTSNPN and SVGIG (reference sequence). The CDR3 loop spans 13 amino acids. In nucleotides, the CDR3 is TGTGCCGGGTCGACAGGGGACACCGGGGAGCTGTTTTTT. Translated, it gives CAGSTGDTGELFF.

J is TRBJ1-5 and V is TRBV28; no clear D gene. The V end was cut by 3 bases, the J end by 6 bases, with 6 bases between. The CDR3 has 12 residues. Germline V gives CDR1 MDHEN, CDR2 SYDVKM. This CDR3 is CASSFSIQPQHF. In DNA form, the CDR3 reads TGTGCCAGCAGTTTCTCAATTCAGCCCCAGCATTTT.

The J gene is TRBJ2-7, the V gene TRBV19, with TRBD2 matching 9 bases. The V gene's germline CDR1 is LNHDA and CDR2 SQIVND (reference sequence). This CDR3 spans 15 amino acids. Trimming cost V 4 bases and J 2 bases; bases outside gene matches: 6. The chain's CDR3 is CASSRKRGEAYEQYF. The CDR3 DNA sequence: TGTGCCAGTAGTAGAAAGCGGGGGGAAGCCTACGAGCAGTACTTC.

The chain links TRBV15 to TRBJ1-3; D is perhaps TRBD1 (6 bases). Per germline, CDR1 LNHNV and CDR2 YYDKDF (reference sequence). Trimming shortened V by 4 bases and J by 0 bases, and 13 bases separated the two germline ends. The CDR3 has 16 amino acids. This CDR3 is CATSIEPTGSGNTIYF. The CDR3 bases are TGTGCCACCAGCATCGAACCGACAGGCTCTGGAAACACCATATATTTT.

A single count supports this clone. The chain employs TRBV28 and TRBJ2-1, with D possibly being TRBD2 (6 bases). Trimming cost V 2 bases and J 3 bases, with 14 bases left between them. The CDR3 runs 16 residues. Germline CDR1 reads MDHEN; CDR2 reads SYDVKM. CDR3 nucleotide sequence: TGTGCCAGCAGTTTAGGGTCCGGGAGCTACTACAATGAGCAGTTCTTC. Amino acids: CASSLGSGSYYNEQFF.

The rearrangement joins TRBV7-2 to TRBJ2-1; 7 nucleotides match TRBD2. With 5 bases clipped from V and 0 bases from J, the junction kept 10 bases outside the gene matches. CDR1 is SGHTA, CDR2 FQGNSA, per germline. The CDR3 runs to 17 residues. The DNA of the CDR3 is TGTGCCAGCAGCAAAAGCGGGGTTCACAGCTCCTACAATGAGCAGTTCTTC. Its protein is CASSKSGVHSSYNEQFF. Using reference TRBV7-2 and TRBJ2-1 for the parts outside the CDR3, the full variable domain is GAGVSQSPSNKVTEKGKDVELRCDPISGHTALYWYRQSLGQGLEFLIYFQGNSAPDKSGLPSDRFSAERTGGSVSTLTIQRTQQEDSAVYLCASSKSGVHSSYNEQFFGPGTRLTVL.

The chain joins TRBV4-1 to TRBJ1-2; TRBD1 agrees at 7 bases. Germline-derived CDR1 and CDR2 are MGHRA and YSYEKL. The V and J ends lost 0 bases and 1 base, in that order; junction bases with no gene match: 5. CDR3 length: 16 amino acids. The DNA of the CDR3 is TGCGCCAGCAGCCAAGATCCGGGACAGCTTAACTATGGCTACACCTTC. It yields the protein CASSQDPGQLNYGYTF.

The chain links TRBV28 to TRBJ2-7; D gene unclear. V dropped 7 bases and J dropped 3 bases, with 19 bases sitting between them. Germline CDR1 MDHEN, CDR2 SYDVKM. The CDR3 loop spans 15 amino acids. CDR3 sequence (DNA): TGTGCCAGCATACCAAGCGTAGCCGGTAACTACGAGCAGTACTTC. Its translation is CASIPSVAGNYEQYF.

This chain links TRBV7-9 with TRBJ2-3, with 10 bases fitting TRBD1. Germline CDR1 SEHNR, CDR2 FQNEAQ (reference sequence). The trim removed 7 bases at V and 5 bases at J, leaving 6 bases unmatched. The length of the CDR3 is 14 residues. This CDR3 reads CASTLGTGVDTQYF. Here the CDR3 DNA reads TGTGCCAGCACCCTCGGGACAGGGGTAGATACGCAGTATTTT.

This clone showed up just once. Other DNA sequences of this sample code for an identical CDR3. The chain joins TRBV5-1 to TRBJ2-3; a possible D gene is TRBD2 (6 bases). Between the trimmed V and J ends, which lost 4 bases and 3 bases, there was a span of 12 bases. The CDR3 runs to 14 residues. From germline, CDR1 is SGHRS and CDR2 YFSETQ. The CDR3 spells CASSPLAGTDTQYF. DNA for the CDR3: TGCGCCAGCAGCCCTTTGGCGGGGACAGATACGCAGTATTTT. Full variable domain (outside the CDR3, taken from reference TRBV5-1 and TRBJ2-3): KAGVTQTPRYLIKTRGQQVTLSCSPISGHRSVSWYQQTPGQGLQFLFEYFSETQRNKGNFPGRFSGRQFSNSRSEMNVSTLELGDSALYLCASSPLAGTDTQYFGPGTRLTVL.

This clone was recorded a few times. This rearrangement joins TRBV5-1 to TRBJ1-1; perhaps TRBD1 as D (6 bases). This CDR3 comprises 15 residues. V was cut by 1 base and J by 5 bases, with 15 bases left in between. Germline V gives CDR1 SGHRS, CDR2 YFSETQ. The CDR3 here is CASSLFAGESTEAFF. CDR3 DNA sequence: TGCGCCAGCAGCTTGTTTGCAGGGGAGTCGACTGAAGCTTTCTTT.

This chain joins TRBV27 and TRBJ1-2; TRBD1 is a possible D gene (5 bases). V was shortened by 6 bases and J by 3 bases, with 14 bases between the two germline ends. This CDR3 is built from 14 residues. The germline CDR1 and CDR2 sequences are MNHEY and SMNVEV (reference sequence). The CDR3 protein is CASRGRQQHYGYTF. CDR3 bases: TGTGCCAGCAGGGGGAGACAGCAGCACTATGGCTACACCTTC.

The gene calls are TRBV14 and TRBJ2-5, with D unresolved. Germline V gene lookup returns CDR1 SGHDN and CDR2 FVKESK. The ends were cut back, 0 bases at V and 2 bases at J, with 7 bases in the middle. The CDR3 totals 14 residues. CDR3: CASSQDLSQETQYF. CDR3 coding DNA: TGTGCCAGCAGCCAAGACTTGAGTCAAGAGACCCAGTACTTC.

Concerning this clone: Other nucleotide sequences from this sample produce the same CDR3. CDR3 coding DNA: TGCGCCAGCAGAGACAGTTTGAACACTGAAGCTTTCTTT. It codes for CASRDSLNTEAFF. The rearrangement joins TRBV5-1 to TRBJ1-1, with D perhaps matching TRBD1 (5 bases). V was shortened by 5 bases and J by 0 bases, with 8 bases between the two germline ends. The CDR3 spans 13 residues. Germline CDR1 and CDR2: SGHRS and YFSETQ.

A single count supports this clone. The CDR3 DNA follows: TGTGCCAGCAGCCGGCAGGGCCAAGACTATGGCTACACCTTC. Protein: CASSRQGQDYGYTF. This rearrangement joins TRBV9 to TRBJ1-2, with D maybe TRBD1 (5 bases). The V gene lost 4 bases and the J gene lost 3 bases, with 13 bases spanning the gap. The germline V gene encodes CDR1 SGDLS and CDR2 YYNGEE. CDR3 length: 14 amino acids. Full variable domain (missing parts from reference TRBV9 and TRBJ1-2): DSGVTQTPKHLITATGQRVTLRCSPRSGDLSVYWYQQSLDQGLQFLIQYYNGEERAKGNILERFSAQQFPDLHSELNLSSLELGDSALYFCASSRQGQDYGYTFGSGTRLTVV.

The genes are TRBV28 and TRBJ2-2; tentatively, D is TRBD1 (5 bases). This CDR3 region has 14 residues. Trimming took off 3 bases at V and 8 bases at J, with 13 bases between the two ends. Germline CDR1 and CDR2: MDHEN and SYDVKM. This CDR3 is CASSFPAGMGELFF. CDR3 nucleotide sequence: TGTGCCAGCAGTTTTCCGGCAGGGATGGGGGAGCTGTTTTTT. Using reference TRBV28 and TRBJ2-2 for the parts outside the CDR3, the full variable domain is DVKVTQSSRYLVKRTGEKVFLECVQDMDHENMFWYRQDPGLGLRLIYFSYDVKMKEKGDIPEGYSVSREKKERFSLILESASTNQTSMYLCASSFPAGMGELFFGEGSRLTVL.

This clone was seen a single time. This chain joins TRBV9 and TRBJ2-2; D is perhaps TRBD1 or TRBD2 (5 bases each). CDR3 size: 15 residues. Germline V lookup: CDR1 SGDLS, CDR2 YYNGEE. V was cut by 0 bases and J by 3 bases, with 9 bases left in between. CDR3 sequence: CASSVAGTYTGELFF. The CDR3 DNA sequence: TGTGCCAGCAGCGTAGCCGGGACCTACACCGGGGAGCTGTTTTTT.

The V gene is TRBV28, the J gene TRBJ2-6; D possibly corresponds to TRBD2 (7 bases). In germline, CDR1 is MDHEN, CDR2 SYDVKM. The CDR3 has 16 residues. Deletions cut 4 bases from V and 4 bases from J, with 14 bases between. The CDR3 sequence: CASSWGGAAGANVLTF. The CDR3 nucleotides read TGTGCCAGCAGTTGGGGGGGCGCAGCAGGGGCCAACGTCCTGACTTTC.

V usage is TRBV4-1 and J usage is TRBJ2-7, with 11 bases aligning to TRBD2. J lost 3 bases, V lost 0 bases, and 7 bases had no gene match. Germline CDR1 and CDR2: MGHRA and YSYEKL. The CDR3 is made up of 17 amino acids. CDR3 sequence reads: CASSQDGGLAADYEQYF. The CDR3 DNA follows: TGCGCCAGCAGCCAAGATGGGGGACTAGCGGCAGACTACGAGCAGTACTTC.

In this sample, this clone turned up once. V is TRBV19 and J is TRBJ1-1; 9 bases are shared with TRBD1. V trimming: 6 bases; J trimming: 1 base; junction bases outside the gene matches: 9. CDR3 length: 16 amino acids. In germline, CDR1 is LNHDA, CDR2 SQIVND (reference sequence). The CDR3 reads CASRPLYRGRNTEAFF. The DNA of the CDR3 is TGTGCCAGTAGACCCTTATACAGGGGGCGGAACACTGAAGCTTTCTTT.

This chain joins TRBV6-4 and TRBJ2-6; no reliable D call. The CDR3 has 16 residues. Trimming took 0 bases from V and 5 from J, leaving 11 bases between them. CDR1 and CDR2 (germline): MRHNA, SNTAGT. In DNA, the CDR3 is TGTGCCAGCAGTGACTCGAGGCCCCCGTGGGCCAACGTCCTGACTTTC. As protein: CASSDSRPPWANVLTF.

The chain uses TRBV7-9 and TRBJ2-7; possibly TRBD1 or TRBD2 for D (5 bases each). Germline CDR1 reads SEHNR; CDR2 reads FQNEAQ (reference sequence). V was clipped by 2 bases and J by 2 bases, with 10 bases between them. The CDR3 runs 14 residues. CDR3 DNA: TGTGCCAGCAGCTTATTGGGGGAGACCTACGAGCAGTACTTC. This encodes CASSLLGETYEQYF.